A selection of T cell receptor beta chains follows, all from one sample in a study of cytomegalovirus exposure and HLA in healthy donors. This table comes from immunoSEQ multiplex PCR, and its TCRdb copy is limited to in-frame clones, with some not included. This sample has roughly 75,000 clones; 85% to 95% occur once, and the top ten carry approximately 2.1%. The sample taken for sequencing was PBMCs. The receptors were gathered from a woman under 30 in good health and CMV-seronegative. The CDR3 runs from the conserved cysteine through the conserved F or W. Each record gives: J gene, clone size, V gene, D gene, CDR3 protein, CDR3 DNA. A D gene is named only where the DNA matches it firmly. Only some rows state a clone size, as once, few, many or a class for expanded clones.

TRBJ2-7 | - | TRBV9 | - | CASSPDRTTPGYGEQYF | TGTGCCAGCAGCCCGGATAGGACCACACCGGGGTACGGCGAGCAGTACTTC
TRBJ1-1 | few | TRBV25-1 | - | CASRTTAGKANTEAFF | TGTGCCAGCAGGACGACTGCGGGCAAAGCGAACACTGAAGCTTTCTTT
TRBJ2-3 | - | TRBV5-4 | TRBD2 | CASSFWVPGSGRTDTQYF | TGTGCCAGCAGCTTCTGGGTTCCGGGGAGCGGGAGGACAGATACGCAGTATTTT
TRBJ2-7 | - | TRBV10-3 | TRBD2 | CAIRNRLAGDHEQYF | TGTGCCATCAGAAACAGACTAGCGGGAGACCACGAGCAGTACTTC
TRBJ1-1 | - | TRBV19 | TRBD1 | CASSNPSGGRYTEAFF | TGTGCCAGTAGTAACCCATCAGGGGGGCGATACACTGAAGCTTTCTTT
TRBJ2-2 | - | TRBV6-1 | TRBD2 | CASSLGTSGSRELFF | TGTGCCAGCAGCCTCGGGACTAGCGGGAGTCGGGAGCTGTTTTTT
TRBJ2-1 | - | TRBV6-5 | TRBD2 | CASSPASGGPNEQFF | TGTGCCAGCAGTCCGGCTAGCGGAGGACCCAATGAGCAGTTCTTC
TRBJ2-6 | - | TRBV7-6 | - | CASSFGDFTFGANVLTF | TGTGCCAGCAGCTTCGGGGACTTTACTTTTGGGGCCAACGTCCTGACTTTC
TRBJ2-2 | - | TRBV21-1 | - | CASSNRLGGLDTGELFF | TGTGCCAGCAGCAACAGACTCGGGGGGTTGGACACCGGGGAGCTGTTTTTT
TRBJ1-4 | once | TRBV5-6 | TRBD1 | CASSYYSGQGGTNEKLFF | TGTGCCAGCAGCTATTACTCGGGACAGGGGGGAACTAATGAAAAACTGTTTTTT
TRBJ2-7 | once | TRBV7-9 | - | CASSLSINEQYF | TGTGCCAGCAGCTTATCTATAAACGAGCAGTACTTC
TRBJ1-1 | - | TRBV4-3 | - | CASSQDTGSHTEAFF | TGCGCCAGCAGCCAAGACACAGGGTCGCACACTGAAGCTTTCTTT
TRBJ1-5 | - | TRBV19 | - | CASTPGTGFWAQHF | TGTGCCAGTACCCCCGGAACCGGGTTTTGGGCCCAGCATTTT
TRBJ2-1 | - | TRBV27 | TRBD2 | CASSLGTSGRESYNEQFF | TGTGCCAGCAGTCTGGGGACTAGCGGGAGGGAATCCTACAATGAGCAGTTCTTC
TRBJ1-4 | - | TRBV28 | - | CASIPSGRTTNEKLFF | TGTGCCAGCATCCCTAGTGGTCGAACAACTAATGAAAAACTGTTTTTT
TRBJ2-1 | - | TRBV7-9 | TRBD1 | CASTGTANNEQFF | TGTGCCAGCACCGGGACAGCTAACAATGAGCAGTTCTTC
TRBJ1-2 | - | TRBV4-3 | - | CASSQSPGSGYGYTF | TGCGCCAGCAGCCAATCCCCAGGGTCGGGCTATGGCTACACCTTC
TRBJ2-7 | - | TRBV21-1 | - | CASSKARRGRTYEQYF | TGTGCCAGCAGCAAAGCGCGCAGGGGGCGTACCTACGAGCAGTACTTC
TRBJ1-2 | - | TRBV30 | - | CAWSVNLVRGGYGYTF | TGTGCCTGGAGTGTAAACTTAGTACGGGGAGGCTATGGCTACACCTTC
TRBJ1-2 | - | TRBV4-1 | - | CASSQVGDRYYGYTF | TGCGCCAGCAGCCAAGTAGGCGACAGGTACTATGGCTACACCTTC
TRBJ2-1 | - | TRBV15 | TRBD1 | CATSRDLRDSSYNEQFF | TGTGCCACCAGCAGAGATCTACGGGACAGCTCCTACAATGAGCAGTTCTTC
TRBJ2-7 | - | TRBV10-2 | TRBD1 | CASTKGARWGEQYF | TGCGCCAGCACCAAGGGGGCAAGGTGGGGCGAGCAGTACTTC
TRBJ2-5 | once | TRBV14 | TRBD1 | CASSPYNRGLQETQYF | TGTGCCAGCAGCCCGTACAACAGGGGCCTCCAAGAGACCCAGTACTTC
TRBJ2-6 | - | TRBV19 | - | CASSRGDSGANVLTF | TGTGCCAGTAGTAGGGGAGACTCTGGGGCCAACGTCCTGACTTTC
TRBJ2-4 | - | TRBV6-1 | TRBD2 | CASSEATLLGTRILIQYF | TGTGCCAGCAGTGAAGCGACTTTGTTAGGGACTAGAATCTTAATTCAGTACTTC
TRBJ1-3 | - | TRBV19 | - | CASSSEGTEVISGNTIYF | TGTGCCAGTAGTAGTGAAGGCACCGAGGTCATCTCTGGAAACACCATATATTTT
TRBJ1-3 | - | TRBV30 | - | CAHGGHGGNTIYF | TGTGCCCATGGTGGTCATGGCGGAAACACCATATATTTT
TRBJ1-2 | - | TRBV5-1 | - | CASSPIPGLTYGYTF | TGCGCCAGCAGCCCTATACCGGGACTGACCTATGGCTACACCTTC
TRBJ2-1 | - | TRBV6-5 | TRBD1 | CASSSGDSSYNEQFF | TGTGCCAGCAGTTCTGGGGACAGCTCCTACAATGAGCAGTTCTTC
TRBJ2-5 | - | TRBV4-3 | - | CASSPQGNQETQYF | TGCGCCAGCAGCCCACAGGGTAACCAAGAGACCCAGTACTTC
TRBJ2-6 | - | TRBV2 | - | CASSEAILSGANVLTF | TGTGCCAGCAGTGAAGCTATCCTCTCTGGGGCCAACGTCCTGACTTTC
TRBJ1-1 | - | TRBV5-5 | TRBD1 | CASTKEQGYPEAFF | TGTGCCAGCACCAAGGAACAGGGGTACCCTGAAGCTTTCTTT
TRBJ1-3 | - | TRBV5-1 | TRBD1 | CASSFGTGGPSSGNTIYF | TGCGCCAGCAGCTTCGGGACAGGGGGGCCCAGCTCTGGAAACACCATATATTTT
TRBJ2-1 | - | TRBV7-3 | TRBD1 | CASSEDRDNEQFF | TGTGCCAGCAGCGAGGACAGGGACAATGAGCAGTTCTTC
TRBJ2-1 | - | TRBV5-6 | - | CASSLSQRQSGLNNEQFF | TGTGCCAGCAGCTTGTCCCAGCGTCAGAGCGGGCTTAACAATGAGCAGTTCTTC
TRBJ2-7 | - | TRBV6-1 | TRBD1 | CASSEGGQGHDYEQYF | TGTGCCAGCAGTGAGGGGGGACAGGGTCACGACTACGAGCAGTACTTC
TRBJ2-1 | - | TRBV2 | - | CASSVTGEQFF | TGTGCCAGCAGTGTTACTGGTGAGCAGTTCTTC
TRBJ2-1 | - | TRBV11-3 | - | CASSLIHHNEQFF | TGTGCCAGCAGCTTAATCCATCACAATGAGCAGTTCTTC
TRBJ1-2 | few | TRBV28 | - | CASSSTGIWYGYTF | TGTGCCAGCAGTTCCACAGGGATTTGGTATGGCTACACCTTC
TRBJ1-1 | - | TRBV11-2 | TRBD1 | CASSYRGTEAFF | TGTGCCAGCAGCTACAGGGGGACTGAAGCTTTCTTT
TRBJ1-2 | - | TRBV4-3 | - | CASSPGGGRGIYGYTF | TGCGCCAGCAGCCCGGGGGGGGGCAGGGGTATCTATGGCTACACCTTC